The rows below give T cell receptor beta chains drawn from one sample of a study of OX40 agonist ivuxolimab in advanced cancers. Data came from immunoSEQ multiplex PCR; TCRdb stores just in-frame clones and leaves some out. This table holds about 50,000 clones, approximately 91% found once. Sequencing used CD4+ or CD8+ T cells sorted from blood, obtained in a trial of the OX40 agonist ivuxolimab. These TCRs come from an adult with an advanced solid tumor such as melanoma, head and neck, liver or kidney cancer. The CDR3 runs from the conserved cysteine through the conserved F or W. A D gene is named only where the DNA matches it firmly. Expanded clones are given a class, and other clones once, few, many or no size at all.

D | J | size | V | DNA | CDR3
TRBD1 | TRBJ2-7 | NA | TRBV9 | TGTGCCAGCAGCGCCATCGGGACAGGGTTTTTCGACGAGCAGTACTTC | CASSAIGTGFFDEQYF
NA | TRBJ2-5 | NA | TRBV7-2 | TGTGCCAGCAGCTTAAGTTGGGGGCTGGAGACCCAGTACTTC | CASSLSWGLETQYF
TRBD2 | TRBJ2-3 | NA | TRBV29-1 | TGCAGCGCACGAGGACTAGCGGGGGGGACCAGCACAGATACGCAGTATTTT | CSARGLAGGTSTDTQYF
NA | TRBJ1-5 | NA | TRBV19 | TGTGCCAGTAGTATAGTAAGCAGCAATCAGCCCCAGCATTTT | CASSIVSSNQPQHF
NA | TRBJ2-2 | NA | TRBV9 | TGTGCCAGCAAGGGCACCGGGGAGCTGTTTTTT | CASKGTGELFF
NA | TRBJ1-5 | NA | TRBV5-5 | TGTGCCAGCAGCTTGGGAGGGGCCACTGGGAATCAGCCCCAGCATTTT | CASSLGGATGNQPQHF
TRBD1 | TRBJ1-1 | NA | TRBV7-8 | TGTGCCAGCAGCGTGGACAGGTTTGGGGGCGCGAACACTGAAGCTTTCTTT | CASSVDRFGGANTEAFF
NA | TRBJ2-1 | NA | TRBV5-6 | TGTGCCAGCAGCTTTTCTGTGCGGAATGAGCAGTTCTTC | CASSFSVRNEQFF
NA | TRBJ1-5 | NA | TRBV5-6 | TGTGCCAGCAGCTTGGGACAGAGCAATCAGCCCCAGCATTTT | CASSLGQSNQPQHF
TRBD1 | TRBJ1-2 | once | TRBV18 | TGTGCCAGCTCAGAGACAGGGGGGACTAGTGGCTACACCTTC | CASSETGGTSGYTF
TRBD2 | TRBJ2-2 | NA | TRBV5-8 | TGTGCCAGCAGGTTCGGACTAGCGGGAGGGCCAGGGGAGCTGTTTTTT | CASRFGLAGGPGELFF
NA | TRBJ2-7 | once | TRBV11-2 | TGTGCCAGCAGCTTAGAGCCCCTGACGACCAACGAGCAGTACTTC | CASSLEPLTTNEQYF
TRBD2 | TRBJ2-7 | NA | TRBV6-6 | TGTGCCAGCAGTCCTTCGACTAGCTACGCCTACGAGCAGTACTTC | CASSPSTSYAYEQYF
TRBD2 | TRBJ2-1 | NA | TRBV6-1 | TGTGCCAGCAGTGAAGCATTTCTAGCGGGAGCCGATGAGCAGTTCTTC | CASSEAFLAGADEQFF
NA | TRBJ1-5 | few | TRBV2 | TGTGCCAGCAGTTTGGAGTACAGTAGCAATCAGCCCCAGCATTTT | CASSLEYSSNQPQHF
NA | TRBJ2-1 | once | TRBV7-9 | TGTGCCAGCAGCTTTTCCAGCGGCGGCGAGCAGTTCTTC | CASSFSSGGEQFF
NA | TRBJ1-4 | once | TRBV30 | TGTGCCTGGACCCGGCGATTTAATGAAAAACTGTTTTTT | CAWTRRFNEKLFF
NA | TRBJ2-5 | NA | TRBV7-9 | TGTGCCAGCAGCCCCCAGTTCGGTGAGACCCAGTACTTC | CASSPQFGETQYF
TRBD1 | TRBJ2-7 | NA | TRBV4-3 | TGCGCCAGCAGCCAAAAACTACTGGACAGGGGTAACGAGCAGTACTTC | CASSQKLLDRGNEQYF
NA | TRBJ2-6 | NA | TRBV6-4 | TGTGCCAGCAGTGAAGAACTAACGGGGTTCTACAACGTCCTGACTTTC | CASSEELTGFYNVLTF
NA | TRBJ2-5 | NA | TRBV5-1 | TGCGCCAGCAGCTTGGGTCCCACCCAAGAGACCCAGTACTTC | CASSLGPTQETQYF
NA | TRBJ2-1 | NA | TRBV18 | TGTGCCAGCTCATTGCGGGGGCGATCCTACAATGAGCAGTTCTTC | CASSLRGRSYNEQFF
NA | TRBJ2-5 | NA | TRBV6-5 | TGTGCCAGCAGTTGGTCGGCGGAAGAGACCCAGTACTTC | CASSWSAEETQYF
NA | TRBJ2-2 | NA | TRBV5-6 | TGTGCCAGCAGCTCAGGGCTGAACACCGGGGAGCTGTTTTTT | CASSSGLNTGELFF
TRBD1 | TRBJ2-7 | NA | TRBV19 | TGTGCCAGTAGCTCCGGGACAGGACAATACGAGCAGTACTTC | CASSSGTGQYEQYF
NA | TRBJ2-3 | NA | TRBV30 | TGTGCCTGGAGTGTAACCCTAGCGACAGATACGCAGTATTTT | CAWSVTLATDTQYF
NA | TRBJ2-7 | once | TRBV19 | TGTGCCAGTAGTCTACAGGGTTCCCACGAGCAGTACTTC | CASSLQGSHEQYF
NA | TRBJ2-2 | NA | TRBV7-2 | TGTGCCAGCCGAGGAGGGAGAGAGACCGGGGAGCTGTTTTTT | CASRGGRETGELFF
TRBD2 | TRBJ2-3 | NA | TRBV9 | TGTGCCAGCAGCTTTACTAGCGGGGGGGCCCAAGGTGTAGATACGCAGTATTTT | CASSFTSGGAQGVDTQYF
TRBD1 | TRBJ1-1 | few | TRBV2 | TGTGCCAGCAGGGACACAGGGGTGAACACTGAAGCTTTCTTT | CASRDTGVNTEAFF
TRBD1 | TRBJ1-1 | NA | TRBV6-6 | TGTGCCAGCAGTTACTCTGACAGGGCGACTGAAGCTTTCTTT | CASSYSDRATEAFF
NA | TRBJ1-5 | NA | TRBV27 | TGTGCCAGCAGTTCACCGGGCAATCAGCCCCAGCATTTT | CASSSPGNQPQHF
TRBD2 | TRBJ2-2 | NA | TRBV11-2 | TGTGCCAGCAGCTTACGGGGGCGGGAGGTCACCGGGGAGCTGTTTTTT | CASSLRGREVTGELFF
NA | TRBJ1-1 | NA | TRBV11-2 | TGTGCCAGCAGCTTGCGTGGTCTCTTTGAAGCTTTCTTT | CASSLRGLFEAFF